The source of this T cell receptor beta chain is a study of blood T cell repertoires in COVID-19. Trimming took 5 bases from V and 0 from J, leaving 22 bases between them. CDR1 and CDR2 from the germline V gene are SQVTM and ANQGSEA. The CDR3 consists of 18 residues. Sequencing was performed with immunoSEQ multiplex PCR; in TCRdb, only in-frame clones are kept and a portion is missing. The profile covers 160,000 or so clones, with approximately 80% appearing a single time and 5% to 6% taken by the ten largest. The chain combines TRBV29-1 with TRBJ2-2, with TRBD2 as a possible D gene (6 bases). This sequence originates from a man in his forties who had recovered from COVID-19. The sequenced material came from PBMCs or T cells enriched from blood (not recorded which). Written as DNA, the CDR3 is TGCAGCGTTTACGCCCGCGGGGACCGAGTAGCGAACACCGGGGAGCTGTTTTTT. Translating it yields CSVYARGDRVANTGELFF.